The 17 T cell receptor beta chains presented below share a single source sample, sequenced in a study of cytomegalovirus exposure and HLA in healthy donors. TCRdb's copy holds only in-frame clones and misses some; the assay was immunoSEQ multiplex PCR. Of 82,000 or so clones listed, around 95% are singletons. The sample comprised PBMCs. These TCRs come from a woman aged 18-29 years in good health and CMV-seronegative.

This clone was picked up one time. V gene TRBV12-5 combines with J gene TRBJ1-5; unclear D gene. Germline V gene sequence: CDR1 LGHNT, CDR2 FRNRAP. The CDR3 totals 15 residues. V lost 3 bases and J 0 bases, leaving 9 bases between the germline ends. As DNA, the CDR3 is TGTGCTAGTGGTTTTGGTCGGTATAGCAATCAGCCCCAGCATTTT. Translating gives CASGFGRYSNQPQHF. Combining the CDR3 with reference TRBV12-5 and TRBJ1-5 gives the whole variable domain DARVTQTPRHKVTEMGQEVTMRCQPILGHNTVFWYRQTMMQGLELLAYFRNRAPLDDSGMPKDRFSAEMPDATLATLKIQPSEPRDSAVYFCASGFGRYSNQPQHFGDGTRLSIL.

The chain carries TRBV10-3 and TRBJ2-3; 10 nucleotides align to TRBD2. Trimming at V came to 10 bases and at J to 2 bases, leaving 3 bases not matched to a gene. Per germline, CDR1 ENHRY and CDR2 SYGVKD. The length of the CDR3 is 13 residues. CDR3 region: CANSGGVTDTQYF. As DNA, the CDR3 is TGTGCCAACAGCGGGGGGGTCACAGATACGCAGTATTTT.

This chain uses TRBV7-2 with TRBJ2-2, with TRBD2 as a possible D gene (6 bases). The germline CDR1 and CDR2 sequences are SGHTA and FQGNSA. The V gene lost 5 bases and the J gene lost 6 bases, with 16 bases spanning the gap. CDR3 length: 15 amino acids. The CDR3 is CASSQRLRGSGELFF. CDR3 DNA: TGTGCCAGCAGCCAGAGGTTGCGGGGTTCCGGGGAGCTGTTTTTT.

The J gene is TRBJ1-2, the V gene TRBV5-1; weak D call: TRBD1 (6 bases). CDR1 SGHRS and CDR2 YFSETQ come from the germline V gene. CDR3 length: 14 residues. V shed 3 bases and J shed 5 bases, with 14 bases lying between them. CDR3 in amino acids: CASSSSAGDYGYTF. The CDR3 DNA follows: TGCGCCAGCAGCTCCTCGGCAGGGGATTATGGCTACACCTTC.

The chain couples TRBV28 to TRBJ2-7, with 8 positions matching TRBD2. This CDR3 contains 15 residues. CDR1 is MDHEN, CDR2 SYDVKM, per germline. The trim removed 3 bases at V and 1 base at J, leaving 5 bases unmatched. In DNA, the CDR3 is TGTGCCAGCAGTTTCGTGAGCGGGAGTTCCTACGAGCAGTACTTC. Translated: CASSFVSGSSYEQYF.

V gene TRBV5-1 combines with J gene TRBJ2-5, with 8 bases lining up with TRBD1. The CDR3 is 16 amino acids. With V trimmed by 1 base and J by 3 bases, 8 bases remained unmatched. The germline CDR1 and CDR2 sequences are SGHRS and YFSETQ. Here the CDR3 reads CASSLWGRGREETQYF. Here the CDR3 DNA reads TGCGCCAGCAGCTTGTGGGGCAGGGGGCGGGAAGAGACCCAGTACTTC. Based on the CDR3 plus reference TRBV5-1 and TRBJ2-5, the full variable domain is KAGVTQTPRYLIKTRGQQVTLSCSPISGHRSVSWYQQTPGQGLQFLFEYFSETQRNKGNFPGRFSGRQFSNSRSEMNVSTLELGDSALYLCASSLWGRGREETQYFGPGTRLLVL.

The chain employs TRBV7-9 and TRBJ1-1, with 12 positions matching TRBD1. V lost 5 bases to trimming and J lost 6 bases; unmatched junction nucleotides: 13. The CDR3 runs 17 residues. Germline V gene lookup returns CDR1 SEHNR and CDR2 FQNEAQ (reference sequence). Written as DNA, the CDR3 is TGTGCCAGCAGCCGGGACAGGGGGCGCGGGATGGCGGCTGAAGCTTTCTTT. It yields the protein CASSRDRGRGMAAEAFF.

This clone was observed once. The chain links TRBV18 to TRBJ2-7; no reliable D call. CDR3 length: 13 amino acids. V was clipped by 4 bases and J by 5 bases, with 12 bases between them. The germline gives CDR1 KGHSH, CDR2 LQKENI. In DNA, the CDR3 is TGTGCCAGCTCACAAATTTTTCGTGACGAGCAGTACTTC. Its protein product is CASSQIFRDEQYF.

V is TRBV29-1 and J is TRBJ1-1; D may be TRBD1 (5 bases). Germline values: CDR1 SQVTM, CDR2 ANQGSEA. Trimming removed 0 bases from V and 1 base from J, with 12 bases in between. The CDR3 consists of 15 residues. In DNA form, the CDR3 reads TGCAGCGTTGAAGACAGTAGGGGTCCGAACACTGAAGCTTTCTTT. Translated, it gives CSVEDSRGPNTEAFF.

V is TRBV7-2 and J is TRBJ1-5, with D unresolved. CDR1 SGHTA and CDR2 FQGNSA come from the germline V gene. There are 16 residues in the CDR3. V lost 2 bases, J lost 0 bases, and 11 bases lay in between. CDR3 sequence reads: CASSLQIQHSNQPQHF. As DNA, the CDR3 is TGTGCCAGCAGCTTACAGATACAGCATAGCAATCAGCCCCAGCATTTT.

J is TRBJ2-3 and V is TRBV12-5; TRBD2 aligns across 7 bases. Germline CDR1 reads LGHNT; CDR2 reads FRNRAP. CDR3 size: 15 residues. V was pared by 6 bases and J by 0 bases, with 6 bases of the junction left unmatched. The CDR3 region has the DNA TGTGCTAGTGGCCTAGCGGACTCTAGCACAGATACGCAGTATTTT. Translated: CASGLADSSTDTQYF.

The rearrangement links TRBV7-2 to TRBJ2-6; perhaps TRBD2 as D (6 bases). The V and J ends lost 7 bases and 4 bases respectively, with 20 bases between them. The germline V gene has CDR1 SGHTA and CDR2 FQGNSA. CDR3 length: 17 residues. DNA for the CDR3: TGTGCCAGCACCGGGGGACGGCCCTTGGGGGGGGCCAACGTCCTGACTTTC. Translation gives CASTGGRPLGGANVLTF.

This clone was counted once. The V and J genes are TRBV6-5 and TRBJ1-2; 9 bases align to TRBD1. J was trimmed by 7 bases and V by 7 bases; bases with no gene match: 10. The CDR3 length is 14 residues. Germline-derived CDR1 and CDR2 are MNHEY and SVGAGI. The CDR3 reads CASKQGAPFSGYTF. The CDR3 DNA sequence: TGTGCCAGCAAACAGGGGGCCCCGTTTTCTGGCTACACCTTC.

The rearrangement uses TRBV7-9 and TRBJ2-7; TRBD1 matches at 9 bases. With 1 base clipped from V and 6 bases from J, the junction kept 13 bases outside the gene matches. Germline CDR1 is SEHNR and CDR2 is FQNEAQ (reference sequence). The CDR3 loop spans 17 amino acids. CDR3 DNA: TGTGCCAGCAGCTTAGATGACGGGGACAGGGAATTAGGCGAGCAGTACTTC. It specifies CASSLDDGDRELGEQYF.

The chain combines TRBV4-1 with TRBJ2-3; 8 nucleotides align to TRBD2. The germline gives CDR1 MGHRA, CDR2 YSYEKL. After removal of 2 bases from V and 3 bases from J, the junction contained 4 bases not matched to a gene. This CDR3 has 15 amino acids. CDR3 residues: CASSQLGLVTDTQYF. The DNA for the CDR3 is TGCGCCAGCAGCCAACTGGGACTAGTTACAGATACGCAGTATTTT.

The chain links TRBV6-6 to TRBJ1-4; 10 bases are a match to TRBD1. Per germline, CDR1 MNHNY and CDR2 SVGAGI (reference sequence). The CDR3 sequence is 15 residues long. The V gene end was trimmed by 5 bases and the J gene end by 5 bases; junction bases not matched to a gene: 5. The CDR3 DNA reads TGTGCCAGCAGTCGGACAGGGGGTTCGAATGAAAAACTGTTTTTT. Amino acid sequence: CASSRTGGSNEKLFF.

The chain carries TRBV5-1 and TRBJ1-4, with 7 bases identical to TRBD1. The CDR3 is made up of 13 amino acids. Looked up from germline, CDR1 is SGHRS and CDR2 is YFSETQ. The trim removed 1 base at V and 9 bases at J, leaving 3 bases unmatched. As DNA, the CDR3 is TGCGCCAGCAGCTTGAGACAGGGCCAAAAACTGTTTTTT. As protein: CASSLRQGQKLFF.